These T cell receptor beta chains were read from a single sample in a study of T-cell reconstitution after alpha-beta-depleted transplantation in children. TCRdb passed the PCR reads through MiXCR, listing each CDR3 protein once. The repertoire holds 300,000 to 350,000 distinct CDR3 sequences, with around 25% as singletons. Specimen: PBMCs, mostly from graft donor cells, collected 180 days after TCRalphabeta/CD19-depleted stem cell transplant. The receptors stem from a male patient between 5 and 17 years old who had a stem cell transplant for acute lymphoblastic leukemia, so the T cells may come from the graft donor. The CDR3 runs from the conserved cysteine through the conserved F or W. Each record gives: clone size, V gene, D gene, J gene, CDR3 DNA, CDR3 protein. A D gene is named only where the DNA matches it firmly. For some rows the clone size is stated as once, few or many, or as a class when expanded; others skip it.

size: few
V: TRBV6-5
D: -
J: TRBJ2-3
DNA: TGTGCCAGCAGTTACAATCCCCCGGGACACCGCACAGATACGCAGTATTTT
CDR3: CASSYNPPGHRTDTQYF

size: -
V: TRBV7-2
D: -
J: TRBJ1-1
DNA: TGTGCCAGCAGCTTAAGGGGGGGGCTAGAAGCTTTCTTT
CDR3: CASSLRGGLEAFF

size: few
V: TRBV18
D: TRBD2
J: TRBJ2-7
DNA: TGTGCCAGCTCACCAGGACTAGGGAGCTCCTACGAGCAGTACTTC
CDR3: CASSPGLGSSYEQYF

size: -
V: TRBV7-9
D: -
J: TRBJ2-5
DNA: TGTGCCAGCGACGGGCCACCTCCAGAGACCCAGTACTTC
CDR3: CASDGPPPETQYF

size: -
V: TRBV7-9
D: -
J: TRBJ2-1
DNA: TGTGCCAGCACCTTTGGGGCTAGCTCCTACAATGAGCAGTTCTTC
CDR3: CASTFGASSYNEQFF

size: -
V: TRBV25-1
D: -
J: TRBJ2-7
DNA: TGTGCCAGCAGTGAAGGGACCCTATACGAGCAGTACTTC
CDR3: CASSEGTLYEQYF

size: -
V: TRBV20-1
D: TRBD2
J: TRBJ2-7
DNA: TGCAGCGCGGGGGGTGGTCCCGGGACATACTCCTACGAGCAGTACTTC
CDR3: CSAGGGPGTYSYEQYF

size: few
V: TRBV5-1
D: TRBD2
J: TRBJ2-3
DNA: TGCGCCAGCAGCTCACCTAGCGGGAGGCCCCCAGATACGCAGTATTTT
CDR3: CASSSPSGRPPDTQYF

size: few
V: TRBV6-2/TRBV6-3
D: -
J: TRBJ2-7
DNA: TGTGCCAGCATCTACTACCGACTAGGTACCTACGAGCAGTACTTC
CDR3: CASIYYRLGTYEQYF

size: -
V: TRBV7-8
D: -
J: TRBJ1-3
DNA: TGTGCCAGCAGCGGTTACCGGGACGGTGGAAACACCATATATTTT
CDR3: CASSGYRDGGNTIYF

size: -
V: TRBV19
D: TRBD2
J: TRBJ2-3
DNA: TGTGCCAGTAGTATCGGGACTAGCGGGAGGCCTACAGATACGCAGTATTTT
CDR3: CASSIGTSGRPTDTQYF

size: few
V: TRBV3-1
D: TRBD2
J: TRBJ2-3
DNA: TGTGCCAGCAGCCAAGAAGGAGCGGGAGGAATAGAAGATACGCAGTATTTT
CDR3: CASSQEGAGGIEDTQYF

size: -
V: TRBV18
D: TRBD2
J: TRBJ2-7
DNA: TGTGCCAGCTCACTACTCCTAGCGGGAGTTTCATACGAGCAGTACTTC
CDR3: CASSLLLAGVSYEQYF

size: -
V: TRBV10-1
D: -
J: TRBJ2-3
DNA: TGCGCCAGCAGTGAGTCGCCCGGGGTAGGGACAGATACGCAGTATTTT
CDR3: CASSESPGVGTDTQYF

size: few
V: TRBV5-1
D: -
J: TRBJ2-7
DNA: TGCGCCAGCAGATCGAGGGGTCGAGCCTACGAGCAGTACTTC
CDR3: CASRSRGRAYEQYF

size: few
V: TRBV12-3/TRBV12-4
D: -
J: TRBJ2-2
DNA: TGTGCCAGCAGTTTAACTAAGACCGGGGAGCTGTTTTTT
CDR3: CASSLTKTGELFF